This TCR beta chain appears in the sequencing data of a study of PD-1 blockade in mismatch repair-deficient tumors. Study summary: Enrolled about 2012-2017, patients had progressing, pretreated mismatch repair-deficient cancers of about a dozen types. Study-level findings and limits: Tumor-resident clones, often absent from pretreatment blood, expanded after pembrolizumab and then contracted.

Mismatch repair deficiency was confirmed in all patients, by PCR or immunohistochemistry. A few pembrolizumab responders had their TCRs sequenced. As for this clone: Its antigen remains unidentified.

This CDR3 contains 14 residues. Germline V gene sequence: CDR1 SGHNT, CDR2 YENEEA. The ends lost 5 bases at V and 8 bases at J; junction bases unmatched: 11. Generated by immunoSEQ multiplex PCR, the TCRdb table keeps only in-frame clones and is missing some. The sample consists of about 100,000 clones, under 90% of them appearing once. Sequenced material: peripheral blood, taken 30 to 36 weeks after starting pembrolizumab. The V gene is TRBV11-3, the J gene TRBJ1-2, with 7 nucleotides matching TRBD1. The sequence was obtained from an adult with mismatch repair-deficient cancer. The CDR3 protein is CASSHLTGPVGYTF. The CDR3 nucleotides are TGTGCCAGCAGCCACCTGACAGGGCCTGTCGGCTACACCTTC.